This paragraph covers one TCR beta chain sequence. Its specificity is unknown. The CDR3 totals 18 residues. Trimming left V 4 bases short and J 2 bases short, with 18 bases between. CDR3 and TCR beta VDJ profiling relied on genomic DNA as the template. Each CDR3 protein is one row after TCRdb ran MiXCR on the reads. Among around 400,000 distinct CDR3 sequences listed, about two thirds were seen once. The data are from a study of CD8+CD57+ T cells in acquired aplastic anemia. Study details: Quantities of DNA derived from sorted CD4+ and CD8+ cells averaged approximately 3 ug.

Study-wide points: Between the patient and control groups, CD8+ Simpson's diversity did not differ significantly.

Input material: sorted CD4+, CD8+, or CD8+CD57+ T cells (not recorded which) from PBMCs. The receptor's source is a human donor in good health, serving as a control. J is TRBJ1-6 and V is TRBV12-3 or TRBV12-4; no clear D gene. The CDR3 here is CASSSSFTAVTYNSPLHF. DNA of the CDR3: TGTGCCAGCAGTTCAAGTTTCACGGCGGTAACCTATAATTCACCCCTCCACTTT.